Below, 8 T cell receptor beta chains from the same sample are listed, as sequenced in a study of CD8 T cells in ankylosing spondylitis. MiXCR, applied by TCRdb to the 5' RACE reads, yields one record per CDR3 protein. The table records some 130,000 distinct CDR3 sequences, about 7% of them present only once. The sample was blood, either unsorted or a sorted T cell fraction (not recorded which). These TCRs come from a female donor with ankylosing spondylitis or in good health (not recorded which).

This clonotype was counted at least ten times. The CDR3 here is CASSTRQTTYNEQFF. CDR3 sequence (DNA): TGTGCCAGCAGCACTAGACAGACCACCTACAATGAGCAGTTCTTC. V and J are TRBV3-1 and TRBJ2-1; the D gene could be TRBD1 or TRBD2 (5 bases each). CDR1 and CDR2 (germline): LGHDT, YNNKEL (reference sequence). This CDR3 region has 15 residues. The V gene lost 5 bases and the J gene lost 2 bases, with 13 bases spanning the gap.

This clonotype was counted ten times or more. The CDR3 loop is CASSPRDGGRETQYF. The CDR3 nucleotides are TGTGCCAGCAGCCCCCGGGACGGAGGTAGAGAGACCCAGTACTTC. V and J are TRBV3-1 and TRBJ2-5; D assignment may be TRBD1 or TRBD2 (5 bases each). CDR1 and CDR2 (germline): LGHDT, YNNKEL (reference sequence). The V end was cut by 4 bases, the J end by 4 bases, with 16 bases between. The CDR3 is made up of 15 amino acids.

This clonotype was seen ten or more times. The chain uses TRBV20-1 and TRBJ1-3; no reliable D call. The germline gives CDR1 DFQATT, CDR2 SNEGSKA (reference sequence). V dropped 0 bases and J dropped 0 bases, with 6 bases sitting between them. CDR3 length: 14 residues. CDR3 in amino acids: CSAREPFSGNTIYF. CDR3 coding DNA: TGCAGTGCTAGAGAACCGTTCTCTGGAAACACCATATATTTT.

This clonotype was seen at least ten times. The rearrangement uses TRBV10-3 and TRBJ1-2; D call uncertain. V lost 1 base to trimming and J lost 7 bases, with 10 bases between them. The length of the CDR3 is 13 residues. Germline assignment: CDR1 ENHRY and CDR2 SYGVKD. The CDR3 reads CAISEWGSGGYTF. DNA of the CDR3: TGTGCCATCAGTGAGTGGGGTTCCGGTGGCTACACCTTC.

This clonotype was seen ten or more times. The CDR3 region is CASSYTGGRTQETQYF. The CDR3 nucleotides read TGTGCCAGCAGTTACACCGGTGGGCGAACACAAGAGACCCAGTACTTC. The V and J genes are TRBV6-5 and TRBJ2-5; D is undetermined. The CDR3 totals 16 residues. Germline CDR1 MNHEY, CDR2 SVGAGI. V lost 2 bases, J lost 2 bases, and 15 bases lay in between.

This clonotype was seen at least ten times. The chain couples TRBV5-1 to TRBJ2-3; D unresolved. V lost 4 bases and J lost 3, with 9 bases in between. Germline values: CDR1 SGHRS, CDR2 YFSETQ. The CDR3 totals 13 residues. The CDR3, as DNA: TGCGCCAGCAGCGCCCTAGAGACAGATACGCAGTATTTT. Its protein product is CASSALETDTQYF. Full variable domain (remainder filled in from reference TRBV5-1 and TRBJ2-3): KAGVTQTPRYLIKTRGQQVTLSCSPISGHRSVSWYQQTPGQGLQFLFEYFSETQRNKGNFPGRFSGRQFSNSRSEMNVSTLELGDSALYLCASSALETDTQYFGPGTRLTVL.

This clonotype was observed many times. The chain uses TRBV5-5 and TRBJ2-1; 7 bases fit TRBD1. There are 14 residues in the CDR3. V gave up 4 bases and J gave up 4 bases; unmatched junction bases: 5. Germline lookup yields CDR1 SGHKS and CDR2 YYEKEE (reference sequence). The CDR3 reads CASSPPGQYNEQFF. The DNA of the CDR3 is TGTGCCAGCAGCCCTCCGGGACAGTACAATGAGCAGTTCTTC. The entire variable domain, with the rest obtained from reference TRBV5-5 and TRBJ2-1, is as follows: DAGVTQSPTHLIKTRGQQVTLRCSPISGHKSVSWYQQVLGQGPQFIFQYYEKEERGRGNFPDRFSARQFPNYSSELNVNALLLGDSALYLCASSPPGQYNEQFFGPGTRLTVL.

At least ten counts were recorded for this clonotype. This sequence joins TRBV7-9 and TRBJ2-1; a weak D match, TRBD1 (6 bases). Trimming cost V 5 bases and J 3 bases, with 17 bases left between them. Per germline, CDR1 SEHNR and CDR2 FQNEAQ (reference sequence). The CDR3 covers 16 residues. CDR3 in amino acids: CASSNAGATRYNEQFF. CDR3 nucleotide sequence: TGTGCCAGCAGCAATGCAGGGGCGACTCGCTACAATGAGCAGTTCTTC.